This T cell receptor beta chain originates from a study of blood T cells in healthy people across ages. Study as a whole: When template switching was applied, about one barcoded beta molecule was captured per two T cells. Study-level points and caveats: Without sorted subsets, naive and antigen-experienced compartments could not be conclusively compared.

Primed by a sample-barcoded 5' primer and a J-beta primer mix, a second PCR proceeded for about 6 to 12 cycles. TCRdb re-analysed the 5' RACE reads in MiXCR, keeping a single row per CDR3 protein. The sample lists approximately 790,000 distinct CDR3 sequences; 60% to 80% were seen once. A remark on this clonotype: Its specificity is not known.

Collection of 9.5 to 10 milliliters of peripheral blood was performed for each donor. Per-sample PBMC isolation yielded at least 6.5 million cells. The TCR sequence derives from a man aged 25-45 years in good health. The sequenced sample consisted of blood.

CDR3 nucleotide sequence: TGTGCCAGCAGTGCCCACGATTCAACCTACAATGAGCAGTTCTTC. Translation: CASSAHDSTYNEQFF. This sequence joins TRBV6-6 and TRBJ2-1; D remains ambiguous. CDR1 and CDR2 from the germline V gene are MNHNY and SVGAGI (reference sequence). This CDR3 comprises 15 residues. The germline V and J ends were trimmed by 5 bases and 2 bases, with 13 bases remaining between them.